The entry below gives a single TCR beta chain sequence along with its context. The data stem from a study of blood T cell repertoires in COVID-19. The wider study: Acute and convalescent COVID-19 specimens originated in the United States, Italy and Spain. T cells, B-cell-depleted T cells, or PBMCs supplied cDNA or gDNA.

Original analysis: Amplification from reference gene primers served as the basis for estimated nucleated cell counts. Clones were read by immunoSEQ multiplex PCR, and TCRdb kept only the in-frame ones, dropping some. Clonal size and the V and J genes are those of that table, whereas D and trimming came from the DNA. This table holds 650,000 to 800,000 clones, 75% to 90% found once. Sequenced input: peripheral blood. The sequence was collected from a woman younger than 35 with acute or convalescent COVID-19.

CDR3 protein: CASSSQGIVSSYNSPLHF. The CDR3 DNA follows: TGCGCCAGCAGCTCACAGGGTATCGTGAGCTCCTATAATTCACCCCTCCACTTT. The chain couples TRBV5-1 to TRBJ1-6, with D tentatively TRBD1 (6 bases). Trimming removed 3 bases from V and 0 bases from J, with 16 bases in between. The germline gives CDR1 SGHRS, CDR2 YFSETQ. The CDR3 is 18 residues long.